A single sample is the source of the 27 T cell receptor beta chains below, sequenced in a study of neurological immune-mediated disorders. TCRdb re-derived calls from the 5' RACE reads in MiXCR, one entry per CDR3 protein. In the table there are some 46,000 distinct CDR3 sequences, over 9% of which are singletons. The sample comprised PBMCs. These receptors were taken from a man between 65 and 85 years old with HTLV-1-associated myelopathy (HAM/TSP).

The chain uses TRBV6-2 or TRBV6-3 and TRBJ2-5; 10 bases are shared with TRBD2. V lost 6 bases and J lost 4; bases outside the gene matches: 11. Looked up from germline, CDR1 is MNHEY and CDR2 is SVGEGT. The CDR3 loop spans 16 amino acids. The CDR3 reads CASRQRTSGKIETQYF. The CDR3 DNA is TGTGCCAGCAGACAACGGACTAGCGGAAAGATAGAGACCCAGTACTTC.

This clonotype appeared a few times. V usage is TRBV6-2 or TRBV6-3 and J usage is TRBJ2-1; possible D gene TRBD2, 6 bases. Looked up from germline, CDR1 is MNHEY and CDR2 is SVGEGT. CDR3 length: 14 amino acids. V lost 10 bases to trimming and J lost 4 bases, with 17 bases between them. CDR3 protein: CATAEGLAYNEQFF. CDR3 sequence (DNA): TGTGCCACCGCGGAAGGTCTAGCGTACAATGAGCAGTTCTTC.

This clonotype was recorded many times. This chain uses TRBV10-3 with TRBJ2-1, with D possibly matching TRBD1 (6 bases). V gave up 0 bases and J gave up 10 bases, with 13 bases separating them. This CDR3 has 14 residues. From germline, CDR1 is ENHRY and CDR2 SYGVKD. CDR3 amino acids: CAISESRGRGEQFF. The CDR3 nucleotides read TGTGCCATCAGTGAGTCCAGGGGAAGAGGGGAGCAGTTCTTC.

The table lists this clonotype with many counts. The chain is built from TRBV20-1 and TRBJ2-5, with 7 bases matching TRBD2. The germline V gene has CDR1 DFQATT and CDR2 SNEGSKA (reference sequence). Losses at the gene ends were 2 bases for V and 5 bases for J; bases not matched to a gene: 11. The CDR3 loop spans 15 amino acids. The CDR3 nucleotides are TGCAGTGCTAGACCCCATTCCCAGGGAGGGGAGACCCAGTACTTC. The encoded protein is CSARPHSQGGETQYF.

The table lists this clonotype with many counts. For the CDR3, the DNA is TGCAGTGCTCCGAGGACTAGCTCCTACAATGAGCAGTTCTTC. It is translated as CSAPRTSSYNEQFF. The genes are TRBV20-1 and TRBJ2-1; TRBD2 matches at 7 bases. The germline gives CDR1 DFQATT, CDR2 SNEGSKA (reference sequence). V shed 5 bases and J 0 bases; nucleotides not matched to a gene: 4. The CDR3 has 14 residues.

This clonotype showed up many times. V is TRBV7-8 and J is TRBJ2-3; no clear D gene. The CDR3 totals 15 residues. V was cut by 5 bases and J by 2 bases, with 14 bases left in between. The V gene's germline CDR1 is SGHVS and CDR2 FQNEAQ. The CDR3 region has the DNA TGTGCCAGCAGCCCCCGTCTTGGACCCACAGATACGCAGTATTTT. Its translation is CASSPRLGPTDTQYF.

This clonotype occurred many times. The CDR3 is CASTPGGAQETQYF. CDR3 DNA sequence: TGTGCCAGCACCCCTGGCGGGGCCCAAGAGACCCAGTACTTC. V gene TRBV7-9 combines with J gene TRBJ2-5; tentatively, D is TRBD2 (6 bases). Trimming removed 7 bases from V and 1 base from J, with 13 bases in between. This CDR3 spans 14 amino acids. The germline V gene encodes CDR1 SEHNR and CDR2 FQNEAQ (reference sequence).

Only one count was recorded for this clonotype. A much larger clone lies a single base off, so this may be a read error. The rearrangement links TRBV7-8 to TRBJ2-2, with D hard to call. V lost 7 bases to trimming and J lost 1 base, with 13 bases between them. This CDR3 region has 15 residues. Looked up from germline, CDR1 is SGHVS and CDR2 is FQNEAQ. The CDR3 spells CASTRHGLNTGELFF. CDR3 nucleotides: TGTGCCAGCACCCGACATGGTTTGAACACCGGGGAGCTGTTTTTT.

This clonotype showed up many times. The V and J genes are TRBV7-9 and TRBJ2-7, with D perhaps TRBD2 (6 bases). V was trimmed by 5 bases and J by 3 bases, leaving 17 bases between them. Germline CDR1 reads SEHNR; CDR2 reads FQNEAQ (reference sequence). The CDR3 has 15 residues. The CDR3 bases are TGTGCCAGCAGCCCCGCAGTGGGGGGTGTCTACGAGCAGTACTTC. Translating gives CASSPAVGGVYEQYF.

This clonotype was seen ten or more times. The V gene is TRBV7-8, the J gene TRBJ1-5; D unclear. Germline lookup yields CDR1 SGHVS and CDR2 FQNEAQ. V shed 8 bases and J shed 4 bases, with 9 bases lying between them. The CDR3 has 12 residues. CDR3 DNA sequence: TGTGCCAGCGGTATGGGAAATCAGCCCCAGCATTTT. Translation gives CASGMGNQPQHF.

The table lists this clonotype with a few counts. This chain joins TRBV7-8 and TRBJ1-5; TRBD1 aligns across 11 bases. Looked up from germline, CDR1 is SGHVS and CDR2 is FQNEAQ. The CDR3 runs to 15 residues. The junction had 5 bases not matched to a gene; V was cut back by 5 bases and J by 5 bases. The DNA for the CDR3 is TGTGCCAGCAGCGTCGGGACAGGGGGTCATCAGCCCCAGCATTTT. Translated: CASSVGTGGHQPQHF.

This clonotype has ten or more counts. The chain links TRBV27 to TRBJ1-3; perhaps TRBD1 as D (5 bases). The length of the CDR3 is 13 residues. The germline V and J ends were trimmed by 10 bases and 7 bases, with 17 bases remaining between them. Germline loops: CDR1 MNHEY, CDR2 SMNVEV (reference sequence). This CDR3 is CATRGSASNTIYF. Written as DNA, the CDR3 is TGTGCCACGAGGGGCAGTGCCTCTAACACCATATATTTT.

There are many counts of this clonotype. The chain joins TRBV7-2 to TRBJ2-7; D unclear. Deletions cut 3 bases from V and 2 bases from J, with 11 bases between. The germline V gene has CDR1 SGHTA and CDR2 FQGNSA. The CDR3 consists of 14 residues. The CDR3 sequence is CASSLDARTYEQYF. DNA for the CDR3: TGTGCCAGCAGCTTGGACGCCCGAACCTACGAGCAGTACTTC.

This clonotype was found many times. V usage is TRBV25-1 and J usage is TRBJ2-5; 7 positions agree with TRBD2. Germline loops: CDR1 MGHDK, CDR2 SYGVNS. V was pared by 1 base and J by 4 bases, with 6 bases of the junction left unmatched. The CDR3 sequence is 15 residues long. The DNA for the CDR3 is TGTGCCAGCAGTGAATTCCGTACTAGCGTAGAGACCCAGTACTTC. Its protein product is CASSEFRTSVETQYF.

Relative to its sample, this clonotype is medium-sized (0.01 to 0.1%). The chain couples TRBV20-1 to TRBJ2-3; 8 bases map to TRBD1. This CDR3 region has 15 residues. Germline loops: CDR1 DFQATT, CDR2 SNEGSKA (reference sequence). The ends lost 7 bases at V and 1 base at J; junction bases unmatched: 10. The chain's CDR3 is CSVKPRGRGTDTQYF. As DNA, the CDR3 is TGCAGTGTTAAGCCCAGGGGGCGCGGCACAGATACGCAGTATTTT.

This clonotype was observed at least ten times. This rearrangement joins TRBV20-1 to TRBJ2-7; D may be TRBD1 (6 bases). The CDR3 spans 13 residues. The V gene's germline CDR1 is DFQATT and CDR2 SNEGSKA (reference sequence). Trimming left V 5 bases short and J 5 bases short, with 16 bases between. CDR3 in DNA: TGCAGTGCTCACTCCCCGGGGACAAACGAGCAGTACTTC. The encoded protein is CSAHSPGTNEQYF.

This clonotype has ten or more counts. The V call is TRBV12-3 or TRBV12-4, the J call TRBJ1-1; 7 positions match TRBD1. The CDR3 loop spans 13 amino acids. V shed 7 bases and J 4 bases; nucleotides not matched to a gene: 6. The DNA for the CDR3 is TGTGCCAGCACTACAGGGGCCGGCACTGAAGCTTTCTTT. This translates into CASTTGAGTEAFF.

A few counts support this clonotype. The genes are TRBV11-2 and TRBJ2-7; D perhaps matches TRBD1 (6 bases). CDR1 is SGHAT and CDR2 is FQNNGV in the germline V gene. Trimming took 5 bases from V and 1 from J, leaving 21 bases between them. This CDR3 spans 17 amino acids. The CDR3 here is CASSRELTGRLSYEQYF. As DNA, the CDR3 is TGTGCCAGCAGCCGAGAACTTACAGGGCGTTTATCCTACGAGCAGTACTTC.

As to this clonotype: This could be a read error, since a much larger clone is one nucleotide away. The rearrangement links TRBV6-6 to TRBJ1-5, with D tentatively TRBD1 (6 bases). The CDR3 spans 14 residues. Germline-derived CDR1 and CDR2 are MNHNY and SVGAGI (reference sequence). The chain's CDR3 is CASKPGTKNQPPHF. CDR3 DNA: TGTGCCAGCAAACCCGGGACAAAAAATCAGCCCCCGCATTTT.

Remarks on this clonotype: A read error may produce the germline difference seen at one junction end. This chain links TRBV4-3 with TRBJ2-6; D remains ambiguous. The V gene's germline CDR1 is LGHNA and CDR2 YSLEER. The CDR3 has 18 amino acids. The CDR3 spells CTSSIYQVPFPGANVLTF. CDR3 nucleotides: TGCACCAGCAGCATCTACCAGGTTCCTTTTCCTGGGGCCAACGTCCTGACTTTC.

This clonotype has at least ten counts. This chain uses TRBV3-1 with TRBJ1-2; D is ambiguous. The CDR3 is 12 residues long. Germline V gives CDR1 LGHDT, CDR2 YNNKEL (reference sequence). With 5 bases removed from V and 4 bases from J, the gap between germline ends came to 8 bases. CDR3 residues: CASSLRFYGYTF. The CDR3 region has the DNA TGTGCCAGCAGCTTAAGATTCTATGGCTACACCTTC.

This chain uses TRBV15 with TRBJ2-1; D tentatively fits TRBD1 or TRBD2 (5 bases each). The CDR3 contains 16 residues. With 3 bases removed from V and 3 bases from J, the gap between germline ends came to 15 bases. Germline loops: CDR1 LNHNV, CDR2 YYDKDF (reference sequence). CDR3 nucleotide sequence: TGTGCCACCAGCAGGAGGGGCGGTACCCTCTACAATGAGCAGTTCTTC. This translates into CATSRRGGTLYNEQFF. Based on the CDR3 plus reference TRBV15 and TRBJ2-1, the full variable domain is DAMVIQNPRYQVTQFGKPVTLSCSQTLNHNVMYWYQQKSSQAPKLLFHYYDKDFNNEADTPDNFQSRRPNTSFCFLDIRSPGLGDTAMYLCATSRRGGTLYNEQFFGPGTRLTVL.

This clonotype was counted ten times or more. This chain joins TRBV12-3 or TRBV12-4 and TRBJ2-1, with D possibly being TRBD2 (5 bases). The V gene lost 0 bases and the J gene lost 8 bases, with 5 bases spanning the gap. CDR3 length equals 12 residues. The CDR3 protein is CASSLARDEQFF. CDR3 nucleotide sequence: TGTGCCAGCAGTTTAGCGCGGGATGAGCAGTTCTTC.

This clonotype was counted ten times or more. The chain combines TRBV7-2 with TRBJ1-5; D ambiguous. Trimming removed 1 base at V and 0 bases at J, with 7 bases between. The CDR3 totals 15 residues. Germline V gene data show CDR1 as SGHTA and CDR2 as FQGNSA. The CDR3 sequence: CASSLGPYSNQPQHF. The DNA for the CDR3 is TGTGCCAGCAGCTTAGGGCCCTATAGCAATCAGCCCCAGCATTTT. The complete variable domain, with remaining parts taken from reference TRBV7-2 and TRBJ1-5, reads GAGVSQSPSNKVTEKGKDVELRCDPISGHTALYWYRQSLGQGLEFLIYFQGNSAPDKSGLPSDRFSAERTGGSVSTLTIQRTQQEDSAVYLCASSLGPYSNQPQHFGDGTRLSIL.

This clonotype was recorded at least ten times. The CDR3 is CASSPIPQGPTEAFF. Written as DNA, the CDR3 is TGTGCCAGCAGCCCCATCCCCCAGGGTCCGACTGAAGCTTTCTTT. This chain uses TRBV7-8 with TRBJ1-1; possibly TRBD1 for D (5 bases). The germline V gene encodes CDR1 SGHVS and CDR2 FQNEAQ. The length of the CDR3 is 15 residues. V was pared by 5 bases and J by 5 bases, with 18 bases between.

The sample holds many counts of this clonotype. This chain joins TRBV4-3 and TRBJ2-2; 7 bases are shared with TRBD2. The CDR3 is made up of 16 amino acids. Germline V gene data show CDR1 as LGHNA and CDR2 as YSLEER. The V gene end was trimmed by 4 bases and the J gene end by 4 bases; junction bases not matched to a gene: 9. The CDR3 loop reads CASSPGGGVGTGELFF. DNA for the CDR3: TGCGCCAGCAGCCCGGGGGGAGGGGTCGGCACCGGGGAGCTGTTTTTT.

There are many counts of this clonotype. The rearrangement links TRBV16 to TRBJ2-7; perhaps TRBD2 as D (6 bases). V was trimmed by 7 bases and J by 3 bases, leaving 19 bases between them. From germline, CDR1 is KGHSY and CDR2 FQNENV. This CDR3 contains 15 residues. The CDR3 DNA sequence: TGTGCCAGCACCCAGTCCGGAGCGGGTCACTACGAGCAGTACTTC. Encoded protein: CASTQSGAGHYEQYF.